What follows is one T cell receptor (beta chain) and its context. The CDR3 has 13 residues. V lost 5 bases and J 5 bases, leaving 12 bases between the germline ends. Germline V gene lookup returns CDR1 MNHEY and CDR2 SVGEGT. Amplification targeted TCR beta CDR3 regions from RNA transcripts. The study used the HTBI primer set for a first-round RT-PCR of the TCR CDR3. MiXCR was run by TCRdb on the multiplex PCR reads, yielding one entry per CDR3 protein. The repertoire holds about 710,000 distinct CDR3 sequences, with roughly 15% as singletons. The data were obtained in a study of T cells in Graves' hyperthyroidism and ophthalmopathy. Across 18 months, stable Graves' hyperthyroidism was marked by no progression to ophthalmopathy.

The material sequenced was blood. The sequence was collected from a man aged 18 to 29 with Graves' hyperthyroidism. This chain joins TRBV6-2 or TRBV6-3 and TRBJ2-5, with D possibly being TRBD1 or TRBD2 (6 bases each). The CDR3 here is CASSTRGVETQYF. The CDR3 DNA follows: TGTGCCAGCAGTACTAGGGGGGTGGAGACCCAGTACTTC.